This T cell receptor beta chain came from a study of T cells in Graves' hyperthyroidism and ophthalmopathy (dated by TCRdb to the late 2010s). Background for the entire study: Peripheral blood samples were taken at initial diagnosis, before any treatment was given. Whether ophthalmopathy could be predicted prospectively was tested in an independent validation cohort made up of approximately 19 hyperthyroidism patients plus 17 patients who later progressed to ophthalmopathy. Once sampling was done, hyperthyroidism patients were given methimazole at a starting dose of 30 mg daily, whereas ophthalmopathy patients were given high-dose intravenous methylprednisolone. A discovery cohort of about a hundred patients, about 43 with Graves' ophthalmopathy and about 60 with stable Graves' hyperthyroidism, was used to find distinguishing TCR V-J signatures. The study also compared thyroid tissue and blood T-cell repertoires from about six Graves' hyperthyroidism patients. The paper reports TCR Vbeta CDR3 sequencing of roughly 140 peripheral blood samples: some 44 ophthalmopathy, some 80 hyperthyroidism and around 17 progressor patients. The roughly 90 discovery patients were divided at random into training and test sets in a 7:3 ratio.

Broad study findings and their caveats: Sample size was not statistically predetermined, and investigators were not blinded to group allocation. In validation, progression to ophthalmopathy was predicted by the model with about 70% sensitivity and under 85% specificity, a median of roughly 6.4 months before onset. Most expanded thyroid clonotypes (frequency above 0.001) were also detected in blood, a finding suggesting that blood repertoires may reflect thyroid immune responses. A model built on a 13 V-J signature distinguished ophthalmopathy from stable hyperthyroidism, reaching about 89% sensitivity and about 81% specificity in cross-validation and 80%/75% in testing.

Ophthalmopathy patients had moderately to severely active disease, Clinical Activity Score of at least 3, NOSPECS grade of at least 4, and duration under 3 months. Patients with uncontrolled infections, other autoimmune diseases, pregnancy or lactation were excluded. Diagnoses were based on clinical symptoms, serum thyroxine and TRAb, thyroid ultrasound and orbital computed tomography. PBMCs were isolated from about 9.1 ml of fresh peripheral blood by Ficoll-Paque density gradient centrifugation. Total RNA was extracted using Trizol reagent, and RNA quality was assessed on an Agilent 2100 Bioanalyzer. The TCR beta CDR3 regions were amplified from the RNA transcripts. For the first round of RT-PCR on the TCR CDR3, the HTBI primer set was used together with the Qiagen OneStep RT-PCR kit. The libraries were constructed in a second round of multiplex PCR and then size-selected and purified. Libraries were sequenced paired-end with 100 bp reads on an Illumina HiSeq2000. Concerning the study's data processing: Raw data were processed with SOAPnuke, discarding reads with adapters, uncalled bases, mean Phred below 15, or no exact constant-primer or identifier match. COPE v1.2.5 was used to merge high-quality paired reads, and clonotypes were defined as unique nucleotide sequences. MiTCR v1.1 was used to align clonotypes to the IMGT TRBV, TRBD and TRBJ reference segments. Analysis was restricted to V-J combinations with a frequency above 0.0001, which covered roughly 99% of repertoires. The TCS score was defined as the ratio of F50 (clonal expansion) to E x V (chaos), calculated using BLOSUM62-based TCRdist between CDR3 peptides within each V-J. Welch's t-statistics and random forest reduced just over 500 V-J features to about 13, which were used in a naive Bayes classifier (R e1071). The Morisita-Horn index was used to measure how similar the thyroid and blood repertoires were. TCRdb trimmed the raw reads at Q25, called clones with MiXCR and kept productive beta chains. Each record represents a unique CDR3 protein, reported with the most common genes and DNA among its rows. TCRdb assigned the V and J calls; the authors' analysis was not used. A total of 640,000 or so distinct CDR3 sequences appear in this sample, roughly 14% of them only once. The leading ten clones occupy around 4% of the sample.

There are many counts of this clonotype. Its antigen remains unidentified. No quality values exist for individual bases; no much larger clone is one base distant. This clonotype was sampled from a woman in her thirties or forties with Graves' ophthalmopathy. Sequenced material: blood.

The DNA sequence reads TGTGCCTGGGCAGGAGGGCATAATCAGCCCCAGCATTTT. This encodes CAWAGGHNQPQHF. This sequence uses TRBV30 and TRBJ1-5, with no confidently assigned D gene. The CDR3 goes from the cysteine to the phenylalanine over 13 residues. Only the CDR3 DNA stays, 39 bases, in frame from base 1. The V and J ends are trimmed by 5 bases and 4 bases, leaving 12 bases between them. According to the germline V gene (reference sequence), CDR1 reads GTSNPN and CDR2 reads SVGIG.